The clone carrying this T cell receptor (beta chain) was seen at least ten times. Antigen unknown. Time point indicated: newly diagnosed GD, antithyroid drugs for less than 3 months. From PBMCs, RNA was extracted and then used to make the TCR library. The data were obtained in a study of regulatory T cells in long-lasting Graves disease. The V gene's germline CDR1 is SGHVS and CDR2 FQNEAQ. V lost 3 bases and J 4 bases, leaving 12 bases between the germline ends. This CDR3 has 15 amino acids. General study points: The study found TRBV28, TRBJ1-2 and TRBJ2-5 favored in persistent disease. Persistent Graves' patients showed reduced TCR diversity versus newly diagnosed patients.

Sequencing libraries for TCR beta were prepared with iRepertoire HTBI primers and Arm-PCR of CDR3 regions. Via MiXCR, TCRdb re-called the multiplex PCR reads, giving one row per CDR3 protein. The sample lists 510,000 or so distinct CDR3 sequences; about 12% were seen once. The same data also went into a second study, on T cells in Graves' hyperthyroidism and ophthalmopathy.

This specimen consisted of peripheral blood mononuclear cells (PBMCs), obtained at new diagnosis, from a patient treated with antithyroid drugs. The origin of this receptor is a woman aged 30 to 39 with Graves disease. J is TRBJ2-2 and V is TRBV7-8; no firm D call. This chain's CDR3 is CASSFYRVGTGELFF. The CDR3 DNA is TGTGCCAGCAGCTTTTATCGGGTTGGCACCGGGGAGCTGTTTTTT.